This entry lists 30 T cell receptor beta chains sequenced from one sample in a study of cytomegalovirus exposure and HLA in healthy donors. Clones were read by immunoSEQ multiplex PCR, and TCRdb kept only the in-frame ones, dropping some. The sample has fewer than 400,000 clones; 86% are singletons. Sequenced material: PBMCs. These receptors all stem from a woman younger than 30 in good health and CMV-seronegative.

The J gene is TRBJ2-2, the V gene TRBV29-1; a possible D gene is TRBD1 (5 bases). The germline CDR1 and CDR2 sequences are SQVTM and ANQGSEA. V shed 4 bases and J shed 6 bases, with 6 bases lying between them. CDR3 length equals 11 residues. CDR3 loop: CSVAGSGELFF. In nucleotides, the CDR3 is TGCAGCGTTGCAGGGTCCGGGGAGCTGTTTTTT.

The chain carries TRBV9 and TRBJ2-5, with no clear D. The CDR3 has 13 amino acids. V was cut by 7 bases and J by 4 bases, with 14 bases left in between. Germline V gene sequence: CDR1 SGDLS, CDR2 YYNGEE. CDR3 amino acids: CASSGGLGETQYF. The CDR3 DNA follows: TGTGCCAGCTCAGGTGGGTTAGGAGAGACCCAGTACTTC.

The chain recombines TRBV18 with TRBJ1-4; 8 bases map to TRBD1. The CDR3 runs to 19 residues. The germline V gene encodes CDR1 KGHSH and CDR2 LQKENI. The trim removed 3 bases at V and 4 bases at J, leaving 16 bases unmatched. The CDR3 nucleotides read TGTGCCAGCTCACCCAGTCGAGACGGGACAGGTGATTATAATGAAAAACTGTTTTTT. It yields the protein CASSPSRDGTGDYNEKLFF.

The sample holds one count of this clone. V and J are TRBV6-1 and TRBJ1-5, with D tentatively TRBD1 (5 bases). Trimming left V 5 bases short and J 11 bases short, with 16 bases between. The CDR3 runs to 13 residues. CDR1 MNHNS and CDR2 SASEGT come from the germline V gene. Here the CDR3 reads CASSSGSAWAQHF. CDR3 sequence (DNA): TGTGCCAGCAGTTCAGGGTCTGCATGGGCCCAGCATTTT.

The rearrangement uses TRBV28 and TRBJ1-2, with 9 bases that match TRBD1. Trimming at V came to 6 bases and at J to 3 bases, leaving 8 bases not matched to a gene. Germline V gives CDR1 MDHEN, CDR2 SYDVKM. CDR3 size: 15 residues. DNA for the CDR3: TGTGCCAGCAGCACCGGACAGGGGAGTGACTATGGCTACACCTTC. Protein: CASSTGQGSDYGYTF.

This chain links TRBV5-6 with TRBJ1-3; TRBD1 is a possible D gene (5 bases). Trimming pared 1 base from V and 1 base from J, leaving 9 bases between. Germline CDR1 is SGHDT and CDR2 is YYEEEE. The CDR3 sequence is 15 residues long. The CDR3 spells CASSLPAGSGNTIYF. Here the CDR3 DNA reads TGTGCCAGCAGCTTGCCGGCAGGGTCTGGAAACACCATATATTTT.

The genes are TRBV11-1 and TRBJ1-4; unclear D gene. This CDR3 region has 15 residues. Germline assignment: CDR1 SGHAT and CDR2 FQDESV (reference sequence). V lost 2 bases, J lost 7 bases, and 14 bases lay in between. The CDR3 protein is CASSLSSPGVEKLFF. For the CDR3, the DNA is TGTGCCAGCAGCTTATCGTCCCCGGGAGTTGAAAAACTGTTTTTT.

Remarks on this clone: Other DNA sequences within the sample encode an identical CDR3. The CDR3 sequence is CASSLAGESGYTF. As DNA, the CDR3 is TGCGCCAGCAGCTTGGCAGGGGAGAGTGGCTACACCTTC. The chain carries TRBV5-1 and TRBJ1-2; weak D call: TRBD1 (6 bases). The CDR3 loop spans 13 amino acids. Germline values: CDR1 SGHRS, CDR2 YFSETQ. V was shortened by 0 bases and J by 7 bases, with 10 bases between the two germline ends.

The V gene is TRBV27, the J gene TRBJ1-2; D is perhaps TRBD1 (6 bases). This CDR3 has 13 amino acids. Per germline, CDR1 MNHEY and CDR2 SMNVEV (reference sequence). V was cut by 6 bases and J by 3 bases, with 11 bases left in between. The CDR3 coding sequence is TGTGCCAGCAGCCACAGGGAAGACTATGGCTACACCTTC. Its translation is CASSHREDYGYTF.

The chain has TRBV18 and TRBJ1-5; 7 positions match TRBD1. This CDR3 is 13 amino acids long. Germline CDR1 is KGHSH and CDR2 is LQKENI. Losses at the gene ends were 5 bases for V and 4 bases for J; bases not matched to a gene: 2. The CDR3 spells CASSGQANQPQHF. CDR3 DNA: TGTGCCAGCTCAGGACAGGCTAATCAGCCCCAGCATTTT.

In this sample, this clone turned up once. The gene calls are TRBV4-1 and TRBJ2-1, with TRBD2 matching 10 bases. CDR3 size: 16 residues. J gave up 9 bases and V 4 bases, and 12 bases lay outside the gene matches. Germline V gene data show CDR1 as MGHRA and CDR2 as YSYEKL. Written as DNA, the CDR3 is TGCGCCAGCAGCCCCTGGACTAGCGGCCTTTTCAGTGAGCAGTTCTTC. Translating gives CASSPWTSGLFSEQFF.

The rearrangement joins TRBV7-8 to TRBJ2-1; 9 bases are shared with TRBD2. Germline values: CDR1 SGHVS, CDR2 FQNEAQ. V lost 2 bases to trimming and J lost 3 bases; unmatched junction nucleotides: 5. The CDR3 contains 16 residues. The CDR3 DNA sequence: TGTGCCAGCAGCTTATCGCTAGCGGGAAACTACAATGAGCAGTTCTTC. It yields the protein CASSLSLAGNYNEQFF.

V usage is TRBV4-3 and J usage is TRBJ1-2; possible D gene TRBD1, 5 bases. Trimming took 0 bases from V and 4 from J, leaving 12 bases between them. The CDR3 sequence is 15 residues long. From germline, CDR1 is LGHNA and CDR2 YSLEER. CDR3 amino acids: CASSQDAGPGYGYTF. The CDR3 DNA is TGCGCCAGCAGCCAAGATGCAGGGCCGGGCTATGGCTACACCTTC.

CDR3 protein: CASSSDRVRPGYTF. CDR3 DNA: TGTGCCAGCAGTTCGGACAGGGTCAGACCCGGCTACACCTTC. The chain is built from TRBV2 and TRBJ1-2; 8 bases fit TRBD1. Trimming took 5 bases from V and 8 from J; bases not matched to a gene: 10. The CDR3 is made up of 14 amino acids. Germline CDR1 reads SNHLY; CDR2 reads FYNNEI.

This sequence joins TRBV7-2 and TRBJ1-4; TRBD1 matches 9 bases. The CDR3 is 15 amino acids. Germline CDR1 SGHTA, CDR2 FQGNSA. V trimming: 5 bases; J trimming: 5 bases; junction bases outside the gene matches: 6. CDR3 bases: TGTGCCAGCAGCCCTCAGACAGGGGGAAATGAAAAACTGTTTTTT. As protein: CASSPQTGGNEKLFF.

The chain combines TRBV7-9 with TRBJ1-4; TRBD1 matches at 7 bases. CDR1 is SEHNR and CDR2 is FQNEAQ in the germline V gene (reference sequence). The CDR3 runs to 14 residues. V trimming: 5 bases; J trimming: 8 bases; junction bases outside the gene matches: 8. The CDR3 reads CASSPGGPLEKLFF. CDR3 DNA sequence: TGTGCCAGCAGCCCAGGGGGGCCCCTAGAAAAACTGTTTTTT.

The chain links TRBV18 to TRBJ1-1; D is unclear. The CDR3 has 13 residues. Trimming stripped 6 bases from V and 6 bases from J, with 14 bases between. CDR1 and CDR2 (germline): KGHSH, LQKENI. CDR3 amino acids: CASSDFTIAEAFF. The CDR3 region has the DNA TGTGCCAGCTCGGACTTTACGATCGCTGAAGCTTTCTTT.

The chain is built from TRBV18 and TRBJ1-1, with TRBD1 identical over 9 bases. Germline V gene lookup returns CDR1 KGHSH and CDR2 LQKENI. The CDR3 runs to 15 residues. Germline trimming cut 3 bases from V and 5 bases from J; bases unmatched to any gene: 7. The CDR3 is CASSPRRTGDTEAFF. The CDR3 DNA is TGTGCCAGCTCACCTCGCCGGACAGGGGATACTGAAGCTTTCTTT.

The rearrangement uses TRBV29-1 and TRBJ2-1; 10 nucleotides align to TRBD2. Per germline, CDR1 SQVTM and CDR2 ANQGSEA. V trimming: 6 bases; J trimming: 4 bases; junction bases outside the gene matches: 6. The CDR3 consists of 14 residues. The CDR3 here is CSVAGTSAYNEQFF. The CDR3 DNA follows: TGCAGCGTCGCCGGGACTAGCGCATACAATGAGCAGTTCTTC.

V usage is TRBV2 and J usage is TRBJ2-2; D possibly corresponds to TRBD1 (6 bases). V was cut by 6 bases and J by 4 bases, with 15 bases left in between. Per the germline V gene, CDR1 is SNHLY and CDR2 is FYNNEI. This CDR3 region has 15 residues. The DNA for the CDR3 is TGTGCCAGCAGCGACTCAGGGGCCGGCACCGGGGAGCTGTTTTTT. This codes for CASSDSGAGTGELFF.

The chain carries TRBV7-2 and TRBJ1-1; perhaps TRBD1 as D (5 bases). Trimming stripped 2 bases from V and 2 bases from J, with 15 bases between. The CDR3 is 16 residues long. CDR1 is SGHTA, CDR2 FQGNSA, per germline. The CDR3 coding sequence is TGTGCCAGCAGCTTAAGGGGTGGGCAGGGAAACACTGAAGCTTTCTTT. Encoded protein: CASSLRGGQGNTEAFF. Supplemented by reference TRBV7-2 and TRBJ1-1, the full variable domain reads GAGVSQSPSNKVTEKGKDVELRCDPISGHTALYWYRQSLGQGLEFLIYFQGNSAPDKSGLPSDRFSAERTGGSVSTLTIQRTQQEDSAVYLCASSLRGGQGNTEAFFGQGTRLTVV.

This chain connects TRBV18 to TRBJ2-5, with 7 nucleotides matching TRBD1. Germline V gene data show CDR1 as KGHSH and CDR2 as LQKENI. This CDR3 is 15 amino acids long. J lost 5 bases, V lost 1 base, and 7 bases had no gene match. The CDR3: CASSPRQGRGETQYF. The CDR3, as DNA: TGTGCCAGCTCACCACGACAGGGAAGGGGGGAGACCCAGTACTTC.

This clone was counted a single time. J is TRBJ2-1 and V is TRBV29-1; weak D call: TRBD2 (5 bases). Germline CDR1 reads SQVTM; CDR2 reads ANQGSEA. The CDR3 spans 12 residues. The V end lost 2 bases, the J end lost 8 bases, and 10 bases lay between the germline ends. This chain's CDR3 is CSVERGVDEQFF. The CDR3 nucleotides read TGCAGCGTTGAACGGGGAGTGGATGAGCAGTTCTTC.

The rearrangement links TRBV30 to TRBJ2-5; D is unresolved. The CDR3 runs 13 residues. Looked up from germline, CDR1 is GTSNPN and CDR2 is SVGIG (reference sequence). V was shortened by 2 bases and J by 4 bases, with 11 bases between the two germline ends. In nucleotides, the CDR3 is TGTGCCTGGAGTCTCGGTTCGGGAGAGACCCAGTACTTC. It codes for CAWSLGSGETQYF.

The count of this clone is one. CDR3 sequence reads: CASSLGQGGDNEQFF. In DNA form, the CDR3 reads TGCGCCAGCAGCTTGGGGCAGGGAGGGGACAATGAGCAGTTCTTC. The chain combines TRBV5-1 with TRBJ2-1, with 7 bases identical to TRBD2. CDR1 and CDR2 (germline): SGHRS, YFSETQ. CDR3 size: 15 residues. V shed 0 bases, J shed 5 bases, and the junction held 5 bases outside the gene matches.

This sequence joins TRBV7-2 and TRBJ2-1; D is uncertain. V lost 0 bases and J lost 5, with 11 bases in between. The CDR3 runs to 15 residues. Germline V CDR1 and CDR2: SGHTA, FQGNSA. Here the CDR3 reads CASSLAGEENNEQFF. CDR3 bases: TGTGCCAGCAGCTTAGCGGGTGAGGAAAACAATGAGCAGTTCTTC.

The rearrangement joins TRBV4-1 to TRBJ2-5; 9 bases align to TRBD1. With 2 bases clipped from V and 2 bases from J, the junction kept 9 bases outside the gene matches. Germline CDR1 and CDR2: MGHRA and YSYEKL. This CDR3 spans 17 amino acids. CDR3 nucleotide sequence: TGCGCCAGCAGCCAACCATTTGGACAGGGGCGGCAAGAGACCCAGTACTTC. Protein: CASSQPFGQGRQETQYF.

The chain links TRBV5-6 to TRBJ2-1, with TRBD2 as a possible D gene (6 bases). The CDR3 spans 17 residues. Germline CDR1 is SGHDT and CDR2 is YYEEEE. V lost 0 bases and J 6 bases, leaving 19 bases between the germline ends. The CDR3 loop is CASSLVIREYGGNEQFF. The CDR3, as DNA: TGTGCCAGCAGCTTGGTTATTCGGGAGTACGGAGGCAATGAGCAGTTCTTC.

The sample holds one count of this clone. The J gene is TRBJ2-3, the V gene TRBV18; 8 bases line up with TRBD1. The CDR3 totals 15 residues. Trimming cost V 6 bases and J 2 bases; bases outside gene matches: 7. Germline V CDR1 and CDR2: KGHSH, LQKENI. CDR3 bases: TGTGCCAGCTCGCAGGGGGCCCCGATCACAGATACGCAGTATTTT. This sequence encodes CASSQGAPITDTQYF.

Written as DNA, the CDR3 is TGTGCCATCAGTGACGGGACTAGCGGGAGAGAAAGGTCGGGAACGCAGTATTTT. Amino acid sequence: CAISDGTSGRERSGTQYF. The chain uses TRBV10-3 and TRBJ2-3; 14 bases align to TRBD2. CDR1 is ENHRY and CDR2 is SYGVKD in the germline V gene. V lost 3 bases, J lost 9 bases, and 14 bases stayed unmatched. The CDR3 is made up of 18 amino acids.